The source of this T cell receptor (beta chain) is a study of blood T cell repertoires in COVID-19. In the source study's methods: Amplification with reference gene primers provided the estimates of nucleated cell counts. The method was immunoSEQ multiplex PCR; TCRdb's version includes in-frame clones alone and lacks a portion of them. For V, J and clone size, that table is used; D and trimming come from the DNA. The data hold more than 95,000 clones, with 65% to 90% observed a single time. CDR1 and CDR2 from the germline V gene are SNHLY and FYNNEI. Deletions cut 8 bases from V and 4 bases from J, with 14 bases between. The CDR3 runs 13 residues.

The TCR originated in a man aged 45-65 years with acute or convalescent COVID-19. Sequenced sample: peripheral blood. This sequence joins TRBV2 and TRBJ2-5; no firm D call. The CDR3 here is CASGFTAPETQYF. In DNA form, the CDR3 reads TGTGCCAGCGGGTTTACAGCCCCAGAGACCCAGTACTTC.